This TCR beta chain was sequenced during a study of glioma-infiltrating T cells after dendritic cell vaccination. Study overall: Three intradermal dendritic cell vaccine injections were given every two weeks.

In germline, CDR1 is SGHTA, CDR2 FQGNSA. V was pared by 5 bases and J by 4 bases, with 9 bases of the junction left unmatched. The CDR3 runs to 15 residues. Findings and limits, study-wide: No direct clonality-survival link was found; a diverse polyclonal response may matter. Only a small number of patients had complete blood and tumor samples.

Sequencing used immunoSEQ multiplex PCR; TCRdb keeps in-frame clones, though not all of them. The table shows over 75,000 clones, with around four fifths occurring only once. Time point defined: after dendritic cell vaccination, including at tumor progression/relapse. This clone was counted a single time. The antigen is not known. This clonotype was obtained from a human donor with glioblastoma. This chain links TRBV7-2 with TRBJ1-2, with 8 positions matching TRBD1. The material sequenced was blood, taken after dendritic cell vaccination. CDR3 nucleotide sequence: TGTGCCAGCAGCCTGCAGGGGGCCCAAAGCTATGGCTACACCTTC. It yields the protein CASSLQGAQSYGYTF. Based on the CDR3 plus reference TRBV7-2 and TRBJ1-2, the full variable domain is GAGVSQSPSNKVTEKGKDVELRCDPISGHTALYWYRQSLGQGLEFLIYFQGNSAPDKSGLPSDRFSAERTGGSVSTLTIQRTQQEDSAVYLCASSLQGAQSYGYTFGSGTRLTVV.